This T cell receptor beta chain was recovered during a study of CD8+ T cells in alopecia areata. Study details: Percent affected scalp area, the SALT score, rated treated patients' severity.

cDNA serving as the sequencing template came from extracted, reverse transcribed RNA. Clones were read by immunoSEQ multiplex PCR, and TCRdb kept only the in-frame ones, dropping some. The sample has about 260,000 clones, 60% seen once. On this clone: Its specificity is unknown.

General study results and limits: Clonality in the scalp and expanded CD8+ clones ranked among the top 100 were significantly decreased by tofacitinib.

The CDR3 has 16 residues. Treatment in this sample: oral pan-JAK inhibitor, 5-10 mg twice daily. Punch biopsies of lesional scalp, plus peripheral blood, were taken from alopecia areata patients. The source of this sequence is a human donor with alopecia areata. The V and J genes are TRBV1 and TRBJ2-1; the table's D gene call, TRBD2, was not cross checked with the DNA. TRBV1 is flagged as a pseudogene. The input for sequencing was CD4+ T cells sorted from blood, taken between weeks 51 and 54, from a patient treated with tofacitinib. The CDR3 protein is CTSSHPGTRTYNEQFF. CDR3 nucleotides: TGCACCAGCAGCCACCCCGGGACTCGGACCTACAATGAGCAGTTCTTC.